This T cell receptor (beta chain) is drawn from a study of human T cells and chemical hapten exposure. On the study more broadly: During the roughly 24-week study period, patients had diphenylcyclopropenone applied to the scalp every week.

This clonotype was counted many times. TCRdb re-called the RACE reads with MiXCR, one entry per CDR3 protein. The sample carries around 42,000 distinct CDR3 sequences, 3.3% recorded once. Sample time point: patch test 2, 6 weeks after DPC sensitization. Sample treatment: therapeutic diphenylcyclopropenone sensitization with weekly scalp DPC. Sequencing used whole blood, obtained in connection with sensitization to the hapten diphenylcyclopropenone (DPC). This sequence originates from a man aged 40-49 years with alopecia areata. Some clones in this sample may be carry-over from other donors' samples.

CDR3: CASSSSGTSLNEQFF. The CDR3 nucleotides are TGTGCCAGCAGTTCCTCCGGGACTAGCCTTAATGAGCAGTTCTTC. The chain carries TRBV28 and TRBJ2-1; TRBD2 aligns across 9 bases. The V gene end was trimmed by 4 bases and the J gene end by 7 bases; junction bases not matched to a gene: 8. This CDR3 has 15 residues. Germline values: CDR1 MDHEN, CDR2 SYDVKM.